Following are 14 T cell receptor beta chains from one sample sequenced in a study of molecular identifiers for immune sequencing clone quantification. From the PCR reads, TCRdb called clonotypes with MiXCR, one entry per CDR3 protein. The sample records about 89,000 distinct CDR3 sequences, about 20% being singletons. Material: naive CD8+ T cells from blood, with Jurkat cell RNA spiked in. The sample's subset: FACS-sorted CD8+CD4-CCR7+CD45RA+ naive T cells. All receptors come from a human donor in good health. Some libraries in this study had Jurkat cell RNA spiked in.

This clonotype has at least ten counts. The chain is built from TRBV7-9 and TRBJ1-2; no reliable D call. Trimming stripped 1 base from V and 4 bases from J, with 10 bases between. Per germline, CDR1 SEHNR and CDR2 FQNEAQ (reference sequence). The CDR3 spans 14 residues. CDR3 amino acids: CASSLDTPIYGYTF. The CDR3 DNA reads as TGTGCCAGCAGCTTAGACACACCAATCTATGGCTACACCTTC.

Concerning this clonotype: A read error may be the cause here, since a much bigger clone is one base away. For the CDR3, the DNA is TGTGCCAGCAGTGGTACAGGGTTGGCTTTCTTT. Translation: CASSGTGLAFF. The chain employs TRBV6-2 or TRBV6-3 and TRBJ1-1; D perhaps matches TRBD1 (6 bases). In germline, CDR1 is MNHEY, CDR2 SVGEGT. The CDR3 is made up of 11 amino acids. V gave up 5 bases and J gave up 11 bases, with 12 bases separating them.

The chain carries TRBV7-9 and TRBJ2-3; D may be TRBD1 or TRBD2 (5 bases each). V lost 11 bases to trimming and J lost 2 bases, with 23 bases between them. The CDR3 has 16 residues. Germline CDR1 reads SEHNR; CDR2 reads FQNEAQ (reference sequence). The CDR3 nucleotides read TGTGCCGGCGGCTTACTTCCGGGGCAGGCCACAGATACGCAGTATTTT. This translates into CAGGLLPGQATDTQYF.

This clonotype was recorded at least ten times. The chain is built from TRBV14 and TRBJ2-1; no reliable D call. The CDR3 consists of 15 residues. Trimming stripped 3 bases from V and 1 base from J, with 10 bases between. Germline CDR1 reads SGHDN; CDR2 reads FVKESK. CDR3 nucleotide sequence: TGTGCCAGCAGCCAGGCCACGGGTTCCTACAATGAGCAGTTCTTC. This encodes CASSQATGSYNEQFF.

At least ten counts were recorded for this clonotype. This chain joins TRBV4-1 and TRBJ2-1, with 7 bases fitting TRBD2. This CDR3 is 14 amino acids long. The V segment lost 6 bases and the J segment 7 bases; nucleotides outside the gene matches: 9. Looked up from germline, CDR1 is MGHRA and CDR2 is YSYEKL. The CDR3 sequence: CASRVSGEGNEQFF. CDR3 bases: TGCGCCAGCAGAGTAAGCGGGGAAGGTAATGAGCAGTTCTTC.

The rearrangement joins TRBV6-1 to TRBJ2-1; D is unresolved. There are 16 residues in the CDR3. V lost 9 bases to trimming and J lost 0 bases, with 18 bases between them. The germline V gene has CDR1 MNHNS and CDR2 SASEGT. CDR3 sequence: CARKSTESSSYNEQFF. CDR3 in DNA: TGTGCCAGGAAAAGCACAGAGTCGAGCTCCTACAATGAGCAGTTCTTC.

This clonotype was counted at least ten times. The CDR3 coding sequence is TGTGCCAGCAGCTTAGTTGATGAGGGCTACAATGAGCAGTTCTTC. The encoded protein is CASSLVDEGYNEQFF. The chain links TRBV11-2 to TRBJ2-1, with a weak D call TRBD2 (5 bases). Trimming cost V 1 base and J 3 bases, with 10 bases left between them. Germline V gene data show CDR1 as SGHAT and CDR2 as FQNNGV. The CDR3 is 15 amino acids.

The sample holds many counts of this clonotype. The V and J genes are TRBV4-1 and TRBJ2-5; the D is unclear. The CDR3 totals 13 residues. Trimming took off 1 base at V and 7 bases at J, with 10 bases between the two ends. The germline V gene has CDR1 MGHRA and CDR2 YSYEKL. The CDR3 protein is CASSQVMDGTQYF. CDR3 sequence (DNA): TGCGCCAGCAGCCAAGTTATGGACGGGACCCAGTACTTC.

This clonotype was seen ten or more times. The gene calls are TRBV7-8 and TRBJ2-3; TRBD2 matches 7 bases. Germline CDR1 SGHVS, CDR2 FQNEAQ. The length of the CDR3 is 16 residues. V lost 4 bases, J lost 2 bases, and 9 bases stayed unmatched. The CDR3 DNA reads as TGTGCCAGCAGCTCGGTTAGCGGGCGTAACACAGATACGCAGTATTTT. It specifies CASSSVSGRNTDTQYF.

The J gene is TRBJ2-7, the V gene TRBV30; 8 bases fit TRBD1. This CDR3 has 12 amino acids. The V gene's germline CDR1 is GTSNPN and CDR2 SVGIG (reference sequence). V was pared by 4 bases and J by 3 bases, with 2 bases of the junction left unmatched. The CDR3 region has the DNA TGTGCCTGGACCACAGGGGGCTACGAGCAGTACTTC. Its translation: CAWTTGGYEQYF.

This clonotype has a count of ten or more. The CDR3: CASSQGLGVEQFF. The CDR3, as DNA: TGCGCCAGCAGCCAGGGACTGGGCGTTGAGCAGTTCTTC. The genes are TRBV4-1 and TRBJ2-1; TRBD2 might be the D (6 bases). V lost 3 bases, J lost 9 bases, and 12 bases lay in between. CDR1 is MGHRA and CDR2 is YSYEKL in the germline V gene. The CDR3 is 13 residues long.

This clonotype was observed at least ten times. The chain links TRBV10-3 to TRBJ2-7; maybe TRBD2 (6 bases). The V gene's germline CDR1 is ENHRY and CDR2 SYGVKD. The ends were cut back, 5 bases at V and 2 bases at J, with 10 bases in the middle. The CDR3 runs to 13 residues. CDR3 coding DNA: TGTGCCATCAGTATGGACTACACCTACGAGCAGTACTTC. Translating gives CAISMDYTYEQYF.

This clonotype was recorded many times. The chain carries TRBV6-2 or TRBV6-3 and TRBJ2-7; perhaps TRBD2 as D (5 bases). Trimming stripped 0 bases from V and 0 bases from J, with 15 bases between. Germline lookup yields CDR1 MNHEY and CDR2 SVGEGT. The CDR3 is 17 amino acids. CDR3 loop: CASSYSSETRDSYEQYF. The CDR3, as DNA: TGTGCCAGCAGTTACTCGTCAGAAACCCGGGACTCCTACGAGCAGTACTTC.

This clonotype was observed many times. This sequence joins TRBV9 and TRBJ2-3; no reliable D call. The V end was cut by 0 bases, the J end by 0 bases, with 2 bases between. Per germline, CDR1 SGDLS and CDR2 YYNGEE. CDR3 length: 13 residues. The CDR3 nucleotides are TGTGCCAGCAGCGTAGGCAGCACAGATACGCAGTATTTT. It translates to CASSVGSTDTQYF.